Below, 22 T cell receptor beta chains from the same sample are listed, as sequenced in a study of cytomegalovirus exposure and HLA in healthy donors. With 60 Vbeta and 13 Jbeta primers, the PCR was carried out. Assay: immunoSEQ multiplex PCR; the TCRdb copy retains only in-frame clones and omits some. The sample lists roughly 170,000 clones, 78% occurring once. The specimen was PBMCs. The receptors come from a woman between 50 and 59 years old in good health and CMV-seropositive.

The chain couples TRBV30 to TRBJ2-1, with TRBD2 matching over 11 bases. The V gene end was trimmed by 8 bases and the J gene end by 10 bases; junction bases not matched to a gene: 10. There are 13 residues in the CDR3. From germline, CDR1 is GTSNPN and CDR2 SVGIG (reference sequence). CDR3: CAPPGSGGEEQFF. DNA of the CDR3: TGTGCCCCGCCCGGTAGCGGGGGGGAAGAGCAGTTCTTC.

This clone appeared once. V gene TRBV2 combines with J gene TRBJ1-3; TRBD1 might be the D (6 bases). The CDR3 consists of 15 residues. The germline V gene encodes CDR1 SNHLY and CDR2 FYNNEI. The germline V and J ends were trimmed by 0 bases and 4 bases, with 10 bases remaining between them. CDR3 sequence reads: CASSEAAGEGNTIYF. CDR3 nucleotides: TGTGCCAGCAGTGAAGCGGCAGGGGAAGGAAACACCATATATTTT.

V is TRBV6-1 and J is TRBJ2-6; unclear D gene. V was shortened by 3 bases and J by 0 bases, with 3 bases between the two germline ends. The CDR3 contains 14 residues. CDR1 and CDR2 (germline): MNHNS, SASEGT. CDR3 nucleotides: TGTGCCAGCAGTGACAACTCTGGGGCCAACGTCCTGACTTTC. Translation: CASSDNSGANVLTF.

This clone was seen a handful of times. V and J are TRBV6-5 and TRBJ2-3; D gene uncertain. The germline CDR1 and CDR2 sequences are MNHEY and SVGAGI. The CDR3 is 12 amino acids. V gave up 4 bases and J gave up 5 bases, with 7 bases separating them. The CDR3 DNA reads as TGTGCCAGCAGTTCCCCCCGAGATACGCAGTATTTT. Amino acids: CASSSPRDTQYF.

This clone was counted only a few times. V is TRBV5-1 and J is TRBJ2-7, with 10 bases lining up with TRBD1. The CDR3 runs 13 residues. V trimming: 3 bases; J trimming: 5 bases; junction bases outside the gene matches: 2. In germline, CDR1 is SGHRS, CDR2 YFSETQ. CDR3 amino acids: CASSSGTGDEQYF. The CDR3 coding sequence is TGCGCCAGCAGCTCCGGGACAGGGGACGAGCAGTACTTC.

This clone came up once. This CDR3 is CSAGQYGELFF. Here the CDR3 DNA reads TGCAGCGCTGGACAGTACGGGGAGCTGTTTTTT. The chain has TRBV29-1 and TRBJ2-2; possible D gene TRBD1, 6 bases. This CDR3 region has 11 residues. In germline, CDR1 is SQVTM, CDR2 ANQGSEA. V was clipped by 7 bases and J by 7 bases, with 10 bases between them.

V usage is TRBV6-5 and J usage is TRBJ2-7; 8 bases fit TRBD2. The CDR3 contains 14 residues. CDR1 MNHEY and CDR2 SVGAGI come from the germline V gene. V trimming: 8 bases; J trimming: 2 bases; junction bases outside the gene matches: 8. The CDR3 reads CASSLGGETYEQYF. The CDR3 nucleotides read TGTGCCAGCTCCCTCGGGGGGGAGACCTACGAGCAGTACTTC.

In DNA, the CDR3 is TGTGCCAGCAGCACTTACCGACAGAAATATAATTCACCCCTCCACTTT. This translates into CASSTYRQKYNSPLHF. This chain connects TRBV5-4 to TRBJ1-6; maybe TRBD1 (5 bases). The CDR3 totals 16 residues. The V gene lost 4 bases and the J gene lost 4 bases, with 15 bases spanning the gap. The germline V gene encodes CDR1 SGHNT and CDR2 YYREEE (reference sequence).

V gene TRBV7-9 combines with J gene TRBJ2-3, with D perhaps matching TRBD1 (6 bases). Germline CDR1 is SEHNR and CDR2 is FQNEAQ (reference sequence). The V and J ends lost 1 base and 1 base respectively, with 9 bases between them. The CDR3 extends over 15 amino acids. The CDR3 here is CASSLGGGRTDTQYF. The CDR3 DNA reads as TGTGCCAGCAGCTTAGGAGGGGGACGCACAGATACGCAGTATTTT.

This sequence joins TRBV27 and TRBJ2-7; D remains ambiguous. Germline CDR1 is MNHEY and CDR2 is SMNVEV (reference sequence). CDR3 length: 15 residues. Between the trimmed V and J ends, which lost 6 bases and 2 bases, there was a span of 17 bases. DNA for the CDR3: TGTGCCAGCAGCGCTCGGGTATTTGACCCCTACGAGCAGTACTTC. Translated, it gives CASSARVFDPYEQYF.

The chain is built from TRBV7-9 and TRBJ1-2; the match to TRBD1 covers 7 bases. Per the germline V gene, CDR1 is SEHNR and CDR2 is FQNEAQ (reference sequence). The trim removed 5 bases at V and 8 bases at J, leaving 8 bases unmatched. CDR3 size: 13 residues. In DNA, the CDR3 is TGTGCCAGCAGCCGCGGGCAGGGGGACGGCTACACCTTC. It is translated as CASSRGQGDGYTF.

This clone showed up just a few times. The rearrangement joins TRBV2 to TRBJ2-2; TRBD1 might be the D (5 bases). The germline V and J ends were trimmed by 4 bases and 0 bases, with 9 bases remaining between them. Germline CDR1 is SNHLY and CDR2 is FYNNEI. CDR3 length: 15 amino acids. This CDR3 reads CASSGGRTNTGELFF. In nucleotides, the CDR3 is TGTGCCAGCAGTGGGGGCAGGACGAACACCGGGGAGCTGTTTTTT.

The chain recombines TRBV5-4 with TRBJ2-6; 7 bases are shared with TRBD1. In germline, CDR1 is SGHNT, CDR2 YYREEE (reference sequence). With 4 bases clipped from V and 8 bases from J, the junction kept 3 bases outside the gene matches. This CDR3 has 13 residues. The CDR3 loop is CASSRQGPNVLTF. The CDR3 DNA reads as TGTGCCAGCAGCAGACAGGGCCCCAACGTCCTGACTTTC.

The V and J genes are TRBV7-8 and TRBJ1-6; 9 nucleotides align to TRBD1. CDR1 and CDR2 from the germline V gene are SGHVS and FQNEAQ. CDR3 length: 16 amino acids. V was pared by 5 bases and J by 7 bases, with 9 bases of the junction left unmatched. The CDR3 DNA follows: TGTGCCAGCAGCACATCCGGGACAGGGAAGAATTCACCCCTCCACTTT. This gives the protein CASSTSGTGKNSPLHF.

V and J are TRBV21-1 and TRBJ2-2; TRBD1, the table's D call, was not compared with the DNA. TRBV21-1 is flagged as a pseudogene. The CDR3 contains 15 residues. The CDR3 region has the DNA TGTGCCAGCACCAACAGGACAGCGAACACCGGGGAGCTGTTTTTT. As protein: CASTNRTANTGELFF.

The rearrangement joins TRBV30 to TRBJ1-4; 8 bases map to TRBD1. Germline trimming cut 2 bases from V and 8 bases from J; bases unmatched to any gene: 4. The germline gives CDR1 GTSNPN, CDR2 SVGIG (reference sequence). The CDR3 is 13 residues long. CDR3 region: CAWSIRTGEKLFF. As DNA, the CDR3 is TGTGCCTGGAGTATCCGGACAGGGGAAAAACTGTTTTTT.

J is TRBJ1-1 and V is TRBV2, with 7 bases that match TRBD1. Trimming took 5 bases from V and 8 from J; bases not matched to a gene: 8. The CDR3 extends over 13 amino acids. In germline, CDR1 is SNHLY, CDR2 FYNNEI. This CDR3 reads CASSPRGVGEAFF. The CDR3 nucleotides are TGTGCCAGCAGTCCCAGGGGGGTGGGAGAAGCTTTCTTT.

V usage is TRBV7-3 and J usage is TRBJ2-1; 8 bases agree with TRBD1. Germline lookup yields CDR1 SGHTA and CDR2 FQGTGA. V gave up 6 bases and J gave up 5 bases; unmatched junction bases: 9. The CDR3 sequence is 15 residues long. This CDR3 reads CASSPQGAQHNEQFF. DNA for the CDR3: TGTGCCAGCAGTCCTCAGGGGGCGCAGCACAATGAGCAGTTCTTC.

The CDR3 region has the DNA TGTGCCAGCATCGGGCCAGGGCAGGGGAATGAGCAGTTCTTC. The encoded protein is CASIGPGQGNEQFF. The V gene is TRBV6-5, the J gene TRBJ2-1, with TRBD1 as a possible D gene (6 bases). Per the germline V gene, CDR1 is MNHEY and CDR2 is SVGAGI. V shed 7 bases and J shed 7 bases, with 17 bases lying between them. CDR3 length: 14 amino acids.

CDR3 nucleotide sequence: TGTGCCTGGGCTAGCGGGGGGGCGATCCAGTACTTC. This gives the protein CAWASGGAIQYF. V gene TRBV30 combines with J gene TRBJ2-5; 12 positions match TRBD2. Trimming took 5 bases from V and 10 from J; bases not matched to a gene: 5. The length of the CDR3 is 12 residues. Germline V CDR1 and CDR2: GTSNPN, SVGIG (reference sequence).

The CDR3 reads CASSLRGTLYGYTF. As DNA, the CDR3 is TGTGCCAGCAGCTTAAGAGGAACCCTCTATGGCTACACCTTC. The chain uses TRBV5-6 and TRBJ1-2; D gene unclear. Germline V lookup: CDR1 SGHDT, CDR2 YYEEEE. V lost 2 bases, J lost 4 bases, and 12 bases lay in between. This CDR3 spans 14 amino acids.

This chain connects TRBV18 to TRBJ2-5; no firm D call. CDR1 is KGHSH, CDR2 LQKENI, per germline. V gave up 0 bases and J gave up 4 bases, with 6 bases separating them. The CDR3 runs 13 residues. CDR3 loop: CASSPPAGETQYF. CDR3 in DNA: TGTGCCAGCTCACCACCAGCCGGAGAGACCCAGTACTTC.